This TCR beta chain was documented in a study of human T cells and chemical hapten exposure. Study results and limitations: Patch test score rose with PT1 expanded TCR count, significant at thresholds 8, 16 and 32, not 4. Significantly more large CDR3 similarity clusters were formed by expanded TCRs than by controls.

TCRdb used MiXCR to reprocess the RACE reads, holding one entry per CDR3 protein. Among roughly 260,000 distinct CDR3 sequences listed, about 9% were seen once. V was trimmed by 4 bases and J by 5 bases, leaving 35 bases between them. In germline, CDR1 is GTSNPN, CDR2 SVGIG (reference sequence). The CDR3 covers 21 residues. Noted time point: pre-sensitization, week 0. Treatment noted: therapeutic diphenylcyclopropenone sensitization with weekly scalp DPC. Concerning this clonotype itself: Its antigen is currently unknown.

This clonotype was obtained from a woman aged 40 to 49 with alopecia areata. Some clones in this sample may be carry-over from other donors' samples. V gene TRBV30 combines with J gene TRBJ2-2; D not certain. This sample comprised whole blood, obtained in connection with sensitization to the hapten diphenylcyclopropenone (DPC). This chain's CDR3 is CAWIGSPPRFPTNLRTGELFF. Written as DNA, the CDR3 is TGTGCCTGGATCGGCAGTCCACCTCGTTTCCCCACAAACCTCCGGACCGGGGAGCTGTTTTTT.